The entry below gives a single TCR beta chain sequence along with its context. These data are taken from a study of monozygotic twins with inflammatory bowel disease. Germline V lookup: CDR1 SGHVS, CDR2 FNYEAQ. The CDR3 totals 14 residues. Template switching incorporated UMIs with a 6-nucleotide sample barcode. Reprocessing the 5' RACE reads, TCRdb reports a single entry for every CDR3 protein and omits DNA. The record lists about 210,000 distinct CDR3 sequences, of which the ten most abundant hold 1.5% to 2%. The chain uses TRBV7-6 and TRBJ2-7; TCRdb's D gene call, TRBD1, goes unchecked for lack of DNA. The sample comprised blood. This clonotype was obtained from a human donor with ulcerative colitis or Crohn's disease, or a healthy co-twin of an affected twin (not recorded which). The CDR3 spells CASTLGQEGYEQYF. The full variable domain, in which reference TRBV7-6 and TRBJ2-7 provide the parts outside the CDR3, is GAGVSQSPRYKVTKRGQDVALRCDPISGHVSLYWYRQALGQGPEFLTYFNYEAQQDKSGLPNDRFSAERPEGSISTLTIQRTEQRDSAMYRCASTLGQEGYEQYFGPGTRLTVT.